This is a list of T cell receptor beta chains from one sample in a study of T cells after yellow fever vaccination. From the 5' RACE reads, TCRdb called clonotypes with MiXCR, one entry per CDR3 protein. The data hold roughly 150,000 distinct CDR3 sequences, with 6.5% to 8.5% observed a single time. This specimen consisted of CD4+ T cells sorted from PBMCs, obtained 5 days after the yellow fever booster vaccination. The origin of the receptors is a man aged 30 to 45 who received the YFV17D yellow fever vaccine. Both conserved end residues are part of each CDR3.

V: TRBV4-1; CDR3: CASSQGTSTYNEQFF
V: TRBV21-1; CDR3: CASISGGGIIDIQYF
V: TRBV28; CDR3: CASSLGGSRADTQYF
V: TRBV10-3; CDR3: CAISESHGLAGGVEQFF
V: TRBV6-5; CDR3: CASSFRLAGTDTQYF
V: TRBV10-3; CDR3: CAISTDNHLYTQYF
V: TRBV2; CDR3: CACCTGTSVEKSSYEQYF
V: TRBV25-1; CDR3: CASTKSYNTGELFF
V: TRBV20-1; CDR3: CSAKAVYGYTF
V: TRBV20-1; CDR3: CSAPDRRANTEAFF
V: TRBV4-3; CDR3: CASSPRGGLETQYF
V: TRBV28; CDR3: CASSFMKAKPLYEQYF
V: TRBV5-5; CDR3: CASSPRQGPGTEAFF
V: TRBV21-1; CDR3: CASTSGTCSYEQYF
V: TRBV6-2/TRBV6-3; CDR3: CASTNGLSNEQFF
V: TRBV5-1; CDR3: CASSLTGQGAYEQYF
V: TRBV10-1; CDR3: CASSETSGGFKEQYF
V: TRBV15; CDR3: CATSRDPGSPDTQYF
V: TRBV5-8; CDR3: CASSLGGVFPAFF
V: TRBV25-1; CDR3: CASKGNSPLHF
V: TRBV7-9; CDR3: CASSPAGVVNNEQFF
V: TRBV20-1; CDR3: CSARDYLRGTDTQYF
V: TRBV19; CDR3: CASSAQGPSYNEQFF
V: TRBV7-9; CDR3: CASSLDRGHYEQYF
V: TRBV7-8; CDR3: CASRQILGVGTEAFF
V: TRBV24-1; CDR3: CATSDFQLAAEESSYNEQFF
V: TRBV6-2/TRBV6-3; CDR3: CASRGLAGSGSYNEQFF
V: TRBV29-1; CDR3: CSVELGGVEYF
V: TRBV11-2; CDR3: CASSLWGISGREIETQYF
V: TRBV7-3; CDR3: CASSLDTGELFF
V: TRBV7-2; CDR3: CASSLGQGGEQYF